Below are 2 T cell receptor beta chains sequenced from a single sample in a study of blood T cell repertoires in COVID-19. Libraries were prepared by immunoSEQ multiplex PCR; TCRdb keeps only in-frame clonotypes and omits some of them. The sample yields about 69,000 clones, about four fifths seen once. Material for sequencing was peripheral blood. These receptors were taken from a man in his forties or fifties with COVID-19, enrolled during active disease.

The chain uses TRBV5-1 and TRBJ1-1; TRBD1 agrees at 8 bases. This CDR3 contains 14 residues. V lost 4 bases and J lost 0; bases outside the gene matches: 2. Germline V CDR1 and CDR2: SGHRS, YFSETQ. The CDR3 protein is CASSLGQVNTEAFF. DNA of the CDR3: TGCGCCAGCAGCCTGGGACAGGTGAACACTGAAGCTTTCTTT. Drawing the rest from reference TRBV5-1 and TRBJ1-1, the complete variable domain is KAGVTQTPRYLIKTRGQQVTLSCSPISGHRSVSWYQQTPGQGLQFLFEYFSETQRNKGNFPGRFSGRQFSNSRSEMNVSTLELGDSALYLCASSLGQVNTEAFFGQGTRLTVV.

The chain links TRBV30 to TRBJ1-2; D is undetermined. This CDR3 has 13 residues. Germline loops: CDR1 GTSNPN, CDR2 SVGIG (reference sequence). V dropped 0 bases and J dropped 6 bases, with 11 bases sitting between them. The DNA of the CDR3 is TGTGCCTGGAGTGTACCTCTTCAGGATGGCTACACCTTC. It is translated as CAWSVPLQDGYTF.